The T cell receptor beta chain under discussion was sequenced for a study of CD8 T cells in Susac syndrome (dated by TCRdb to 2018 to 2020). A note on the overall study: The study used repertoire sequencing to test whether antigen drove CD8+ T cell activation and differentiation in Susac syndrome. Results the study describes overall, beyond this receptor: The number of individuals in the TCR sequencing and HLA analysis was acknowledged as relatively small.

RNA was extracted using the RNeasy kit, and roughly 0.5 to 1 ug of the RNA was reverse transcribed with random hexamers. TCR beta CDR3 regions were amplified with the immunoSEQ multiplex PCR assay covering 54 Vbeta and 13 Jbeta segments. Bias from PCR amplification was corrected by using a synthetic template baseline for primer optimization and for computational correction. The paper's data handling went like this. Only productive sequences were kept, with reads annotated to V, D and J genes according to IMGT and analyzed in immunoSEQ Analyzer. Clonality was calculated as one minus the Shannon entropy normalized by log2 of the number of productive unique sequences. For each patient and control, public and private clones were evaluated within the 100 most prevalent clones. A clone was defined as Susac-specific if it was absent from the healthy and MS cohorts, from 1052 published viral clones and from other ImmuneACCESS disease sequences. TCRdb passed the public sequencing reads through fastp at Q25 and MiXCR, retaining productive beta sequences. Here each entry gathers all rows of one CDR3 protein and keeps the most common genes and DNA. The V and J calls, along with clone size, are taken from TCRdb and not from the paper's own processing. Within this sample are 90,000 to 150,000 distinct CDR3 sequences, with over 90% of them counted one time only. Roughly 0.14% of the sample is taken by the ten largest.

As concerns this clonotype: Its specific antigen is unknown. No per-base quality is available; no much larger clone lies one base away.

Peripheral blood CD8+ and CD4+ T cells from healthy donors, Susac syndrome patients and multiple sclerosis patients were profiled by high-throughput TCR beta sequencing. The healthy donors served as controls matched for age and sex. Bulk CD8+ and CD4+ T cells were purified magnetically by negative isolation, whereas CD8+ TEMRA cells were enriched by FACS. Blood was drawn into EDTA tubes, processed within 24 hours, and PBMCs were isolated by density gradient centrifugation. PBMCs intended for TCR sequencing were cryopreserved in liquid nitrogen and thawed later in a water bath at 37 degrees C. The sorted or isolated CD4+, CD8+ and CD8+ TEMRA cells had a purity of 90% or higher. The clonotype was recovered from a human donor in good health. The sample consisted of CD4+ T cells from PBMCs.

In nucleotides, the sequence is TGTGCCAGCAGCCTCCTGGCGGGGGCATACTATGGCTACACCTTC. Translation gives CASSLLAGAYYGYTF. Here the chain combines TRBV7-2 and TRBJ1-2; TRBD1 is possibly the D segment (6 matching bases). For CDR1 and CDR2, the germline V gene lists SGHTA and FQGNSA. The CDR3, cysteine through phenylalanine, is 15 amino acids long. Only CDR3 DNA is held: 45 bases, read in frame from base 1. V gives up 5 bases and J gives up 3 bases, and the segment between their germline ends measures 16 bases. Extended through the reference TRBV7-2 and TRBJ1-2 proteins, this CDR3 yields the full variable domain: GAGVSQSPSNKVTEKGKDVELRCDPISGHTALYWYRQSLGQGLEFLIYFQGNSAPDKSGLPSDRFSAERTGGSVSTLTIQRTQQEDSAVYLCASSLLAGAYYGYTFGSGTRLTVV.